This passage covers 3 T cell receptor beta chains from one sample sequenced in a study of T-cell reconstitution after alpha-beta-depleted transplantation in children. TCRbeta library construction was performed incorporating unique molecular identifiers. A single record per CDR3 protein comes from TCRdb applying MiXCR to the PCR reads. This sample yields roughly 280,000 distinct CDR3 sequences, of which 9.5% to 13% are seen a single time; about 25% belongs to the top ten. The sample in question was peripheral blood, obtained 180 days after TCRalphabeta/CD19-depleted stem cell transplant. Receptor source: a male patient aged 2-9 years who had a stem cell transplant for chronic granulomatous disease, so the T cells may come from the graft donor.

This clonotype was seen at least ten times. The chain joins TRBV7-6 to TRBJ2-1; weak D call: TRBD1 (6 bases). The CDR3 is 15 amino acids. Germline V gene data show CDR1 as SGHVS and CDR2 as FNYEAQ. The V gene lost 2 bases and the J gene lost 7 bases, with 15 bases spanning the gap. The CDR3 protein is CASSLIGQFINEQFF. CDR3 coding DNA: TGTGCCAGCAGCTTAATTGGACAGTTCATAAATGAGCAGTTCTTC.

Many counts were recorded for this clonotype. The chain links TRBV27 to TRBJ2-3; TRBD2 matches 8 bases. This CDR3 has 16 residues. CDR1 MNHEY and CDR2 SMNVEV come from the germline V gene (reference sequence). V was clipped by 3 bases and J by 6 bases; unmatched bases: 11. The CDR3 DNA is TGTGCCAGCAGTTTTGGTCGCGGGGGGCCCCAGGATACGCAGTATTTT. It is translated as CASSFGRGGPQDTQYF.

This clonotype was counted at least ten times. The J gene is TRBJ2-7, the V gene TRBV5-1; 9 bases match TRBD1. Looked up from germline, CDR1 is SGHRS and CDR2 is YFSETQ. The V and J ends lost 4 bases and 3 bases, in that order; junction bases with no gene match: 5. The CDR3 runs 14 residues. The chain's CDR3 is CASSRQGEIYEQYF. CDR3 coding DNA: TGCGCCAGCAGCCGACAGGGGGAAATCTACGAGCAGTACTTC. Full variable domain (rest looked up from reference TRBV5-1 and TRBJ2-7): KAGVTQTPRYLIKTRGQQVTLSCSPISGHRSVSWYQQTPGQGLQFLFEYFSETQRNKGNFPGRFSGRQFSNSRSEMNVSTLELGDSALYLCASSRQGEIYEQYFGPGTRLTVT.